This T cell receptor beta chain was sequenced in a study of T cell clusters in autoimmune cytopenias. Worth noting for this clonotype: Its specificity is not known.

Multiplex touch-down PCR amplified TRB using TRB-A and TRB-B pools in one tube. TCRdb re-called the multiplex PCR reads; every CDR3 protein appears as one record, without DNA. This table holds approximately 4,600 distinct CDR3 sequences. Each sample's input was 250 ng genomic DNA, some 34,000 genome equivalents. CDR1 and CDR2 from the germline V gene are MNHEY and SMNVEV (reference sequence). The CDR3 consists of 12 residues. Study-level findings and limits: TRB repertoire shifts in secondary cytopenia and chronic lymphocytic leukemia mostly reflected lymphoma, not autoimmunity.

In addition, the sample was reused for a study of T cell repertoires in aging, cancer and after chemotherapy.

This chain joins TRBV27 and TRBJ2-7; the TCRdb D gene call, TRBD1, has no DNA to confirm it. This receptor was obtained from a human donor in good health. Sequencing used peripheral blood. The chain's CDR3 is CASRQGAYEQYF.